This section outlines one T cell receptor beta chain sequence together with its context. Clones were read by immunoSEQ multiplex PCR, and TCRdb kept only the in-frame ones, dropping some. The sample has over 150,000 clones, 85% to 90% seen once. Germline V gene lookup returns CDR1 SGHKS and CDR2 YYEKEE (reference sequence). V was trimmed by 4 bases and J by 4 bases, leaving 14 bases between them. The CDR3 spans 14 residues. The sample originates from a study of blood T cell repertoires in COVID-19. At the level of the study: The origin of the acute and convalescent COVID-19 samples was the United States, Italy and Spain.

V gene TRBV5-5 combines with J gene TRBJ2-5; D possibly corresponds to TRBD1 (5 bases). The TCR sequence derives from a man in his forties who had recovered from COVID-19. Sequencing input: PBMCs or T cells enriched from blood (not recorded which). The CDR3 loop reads CASSEPGIGETQYF. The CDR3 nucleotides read TGTGCCAGCAGCGAGCCAGGGATAGGAGAGACCCAGTACTTC.